The 29 T cell receptor beta chains in this list originate from one sample, sequenced in a study of blood T cells in healthy people across ages. A second PCR, run for roughly 7 to 12 cycles, used a sample-barcoded 5' primer plus a J-beta primer mix. TCRdb reanalysed the 5' RACE reads using MiXCR and keeps one entry per CDR3 protein. The repertoire consists of around 1.5 million distinct CDR3 sequences, with about 31% occurring once and the leading ten covering 10% to 12%. The specimen was blood. The receptors come from a young woman in good health.

The rearrangement uses TRBV6-1 and TRBJ1-2, with D perhaps matching TRBD1 (6 bases). Germline CDR1 MNHNS, CDR2 SASEGT. CDR3 length: 14 amino acids. Trimming removed 4 bases from V and 1 base from J, with 10 bases in between. In nucleotides, the CDR3 is TGTGCCAGCAGTGCCGGGACAATTAACTATGGCTACACCTTC. Residues: CASSAGTINYGYTF.

The chain is built from TRBV20-1 and TRBJ2-1; D unresolved. CDR3 length: 14 amino acids. The germline V and J ends were trimmed by 3 bases and 2 bases, with 11 bases remaining between them. Germline CDR1 and CDR2: DFQATT and SNEGSKA (reference sequence). CDR3 in DNA: TGCAGTGCTAGGGTCGCAGGAGCCTACAATGAGCAGTTCTTC. It yields the protein CSARVAGAYNEQFF.

This rearrangement joins TRBV6-1 to TRBJ2-3; 12 bases are shared with TRBD2. CDR3 length equals 20 residues. J lost 2 bases, V lost 6 bases, and 18 bases had no gene match. CDR1 is MNHNS, CDR2 SASEGT, per germline. CDR3 loop: CASSRQTSGGPWADTDTQYF. CDR3 nucleotide sequence: TGTGCCAGCAGCCGACAAACTAGCGGGGGGCCATGGGCGGACACAGATACGCAGTATTTT.

The chain couples TRBV6-1 to TRBJ2-1; tentatively, D is TRBD1 (5 bases). Trimming removed 11 bases from V and 1 base from J, with 21 bases in between. Germline loops: CDR1 MNHNS, CDR2 SASEGT. The CDR3 consists of 16 residues. The CDR3 DNA reads TGTGCCGGCTCAAAAGGAAGGGGATGGTCCTACAATGAGCAGTTCTTC. It codes for CAGSKGRGWSYNEQFF.

The chain employs TRBV6-5 and TRBJ2-5; 7 bases agree with TRBD1. The J call may be mistaken, given a closer DNA end match to TRBJ2-7. Germline V gives CDR1 MNHEY, CDR2 SVGAGI. The CDR3 sequence is 15 residues long. DNA for the CDR3: TGTGCCAGCAAAGAACGGCCACAGGGGCAAGACGAGCAGTACTTC. Encoded protein: CASKERPQGQDEQYF.

The sample holds a few counts of this clonotype. The DNA of the CDR3 is TGTGCCAGCAGCCAAGATTACGGGGCAGGACAAGAGACCCAGTACTTC. This gives the protein CASSQDYGAGQETQYF. V usage is TRBV4-2 and J usage is TRBJ2-5, with D perhaps assigned TRBD1 or TRBD2 (5 bases each). The CDR3 has 16 amino acids. The V end lost 0 bases, the J end lost 2 bases, and 13 bases lay between the germline ends. CDR1 LGHNA and CDR2 YNFKEQ come from the germline V gene.

This clonotype was counted between two and nine times. One end of the junction fails to match germline, which may point to a read error. The chain links TRBV11-1 to TRBJ2-5; possible D gene TRBD2, 6 bases. The CDR3 is 14 residues long. Germline V gene sequence: CDR1 SGHAT, CDR2 FQDESV (reference sequence). CDR3 region: CTSSPGLSYETQYF. CDR3 nucleotides: TGTACCAGCAGCCCAGGACTATCTTACGAGACCCAGTACTTC.

This clonotype was seen ten or more times. Germline is not matched at one junction end, which may reflect a read error. The rearrangement joins TRBV12-3 or TRBV12-4 to TRBJ2-3; D is perhaps TRBD1 (6 bases). The CDR3 loop spans 14 amino acids. The CDR3 sequence is CASSRQAGTDTQYF. In DNA form, the CDR3 reads TGCGCCAGCAGTCGACAGGCTGGCACAGATACGCAGTATTTT.

In this sample, this clonotype turned up a few times. The chain couples TRBV2 to TRBJ1-5; TRBD1 might be the D (5 bases). The CDR3 is 16 amino acids. Trimming shortened V by 0 bases and J by 4 bases, and 13 bases separated the two germline ends. Germline CDR1 reads SNHLY; CDR2 reads FYNNEI. The CDR3 nucleotides are TGTGCCAGCAGTGAAGCGCGGGGCGAGGGAAATCAGCCCCAGCATTTT. Its translation is CASSEARGEGNQPQHF.

This clonotype occurred a few times. The rearrangement links TRBV7-9 to TRBJ1-2, with D possibly matching TRBD1 (6 bases). V shed 5 bases and J shed 11 bases, with 21 bases lying between them. The CDR3 has 14 amino acids. CDR1 is SEHNR, CDR2 FQNEAQ, per germline (reference sequence). This CDR3 is CASSAPVQGSRYTF. CDR3 coding DNA: TGTGCCAGCAGCGCCCCGGTCCAGGGGAGTCGTTACACCTTC.

Written as DNA, the CDR3 is TGCAGCTGGGGCACACTTCTCTCCTACGAGCAGTACTTC. Translating it yields CSWGTLLSYEQYF. The V gene is TRBV20-1, the J gene TRBJ2-7; D is perhaps TRBD1 (5 bases). Germline CDR1 reads DFQATT; CDR2 reads SNEGSKA (reference sequence). This CDR3 is built from 13 residues.

The chain recombines TRBV5-1 with TRBJ2-3; 15 nucleotides line up with TRBD2. After removal of 4 bases from V and 11 bases from J, the junction contained 17 bases not matched to a gene. Germline assignment: CDR1 SGHRS and CDR2 YFSETQ. This CDR3 has 18 amino acids. The CDR3 DNA follows: TGCGCCAGCAGCCAGGGACTAGCGGGAGGTGGGCCTCCGAGGGGGCAGTATTTT. Residues: CASSQGLAGGGPPRGQYF.

On this clonotype itself: This clone may be a read error of a much larger clone one base away. The conserved phenylalanine or tryptophan normally closing the CDR3 is absent here, so this likely arose from a read error. This rearrangement joins TRBV29-1 to TRBJ1-2, with D possibly TRBD1 on 5 matching bases. Trimming removed 0 bases at V and 4 bases at J, with 9 bases between. Germline loops: CDR1 SQVTM, CDR2 ANQGSEA. This CDR3 spans 13 amino acids. In DNA form, the CDR3 reads TGCAGCGTTGAAGAGTCAGGGCCCTATGGCTACACCTGC. The encoded protein is CSVEESGPYGYTC.

V and J are TRBV25-1 and TRBJ1-3, with no clear D. Germline CDR1 reads MGHDK; CDR2 reads SYGVNS. Trimming took off 6 bases at V and 1 base at J, with 7 bases between the two ends. The CDR3 runs to 13 residues. The DNA of the CDR3 is TGTGCCAGCAGAAGGGATTCTGGAAACACCATATATTTT. As protein: CASRRDSGNTIYF.

The sample holds one count of this clonotype. The chain is built from TRBV12-3 or TRBV12-4 and TRBJ1-2; D is perhaps TRBD1 (5 bases). V was pared by 4 bases and J by 6 bases, with 15 bases between. The CDR3 spans 14 residues. The CDR3 spells CASSSGRWTHGYTF. The DNA of the CDR3 is TGTGCCAGCAGTTCGGGACGGTGGACACATGGCTACACCTTC.

The chain employs TRBV27 and TRBJ1-2; TRBD1 matches at 9 bases. This CDR3 is 17 amino acids long. The junction had 9 bases not matched to a gene; V was cut back by 3 bases and J by 1 base. Per germline, CDR1 MNHEY and CDR2 SMNVEV (reference sequence). CDR3 sequence: CASSFLAGTGLNYGYTF. In DNA form, the CDR3 reads TGTGCCAGCAGTTTCTTAGCGGGGACAGGGCTTAACTATGGCTACACCTTC.

As regards this clonotype: A read error may produce the germline difference seen at one junction end. The CDR3 region has the DNA TGTGCCGGCAGAAGGGGGGTCAAAGAGACCCAGTACTTC. This sequence encodes CAGRRGVKETQYF. The gene calls are TRBV27 and TRBJ2-5; TRBD1 or TRBD2 may be the D gene (6 bases each). The CDR3 covers 13 residues. Per germline, CDR1 MNHEY and CDR2 SMNVEV (reference sequence).

The rearrangement uses TRBV7-6 and TRBJ2-7, with unresolved D. TRBJ2-1 matches the DNA end more closely, so the J call is doubtful. The CDR3 totals 13 residues. From germline, CDR1 is SGHVS and CDR2 FNYEAQ. The CDR3 sequence is CASSFDSSYEQFF. Written as DNA, the CDR3 is TGTGCCAGCAGCTTTGATAGCTCCTACGAGCAGTTCTTC.

This clonotype was picked up a small number of times. V gene TRBV3-1 combines with J gene TRBJ1-2; D is undetermined. V dropped 4 bases and J dropped 4 bases, with 13 bases sitting between them. Germline values: CDR1 LGHDT, CDR2 YNNKEL (reference sequence). The CDR3 runs to 14 residues. The DNA of the CDR3 is TGTGCCAGCAGCCCCATTGGAGGGTCCTATGGCTACACCTTC. It codes for CASSPIGGSYGYTF.

In this sample, this clonotype turned up a few times. The chain joins TRBV7-2 to TRBJ2-3; D might be TRBD2 (6 bases). CDR1 and CDR2 from the germline V gene are SGHTA and FQGNSA. V was clipped by 4 bases and J by 2 bases, with 10 bases between them. The CDR3 totals 14 residues. The CDR3, as DNA: TGTGCCAGCAGCTATAGCGGCTTCACAGATACGCAGTATTTT. This sequence encodes CASSYSGFTDTQYF.

This clonotype was counted only a few times. The chain recombines TRBV5-1 with TRBJ2-7, with D possibly being TRBD1 (5 bases). Germline V lookup: CDR1 SGHRS, CDR2 YFSETQ. V lost 0 bases and J lost 2, with 12 bases in between. The CDR3 is 15 amino acids. CDR3 coding DNA: TGCGCCAGCAGCTTGGTGTCAGGGCGGACCTACGAGCAGTACTTC. Translated: CASSLVSGRTYEQYF.

The chain joins TRBV9 to TRBJ1-6; D is ambiguous. The ends were cut back, 0 bases at V and 7 bases at J, with 11 bases in the middle. This CDR3 contains 15 residues. Looked up from germline, CDR1 is SGDLS and CDR2 is YYNGEE. CDR3 nucleotide sequence: TGTGCCAGCAGCGTAGAAGGGAGAACGAATTCACCCCTCCACTTT. Residues: CASSVEGRTNSPLHF.

V is TRBV9 and J is TRBJ2-5; D remains unclear. From germline, CDR1 is SGDLS and CDR2 YYNGEE. Trimming took off 0 bases at V and 2 bases at J, with 11 bases between the two ends. The CDR3 length is 15 residues. CDR3 nucleotide sequence: TGTGCCAGCAGCGTAGAGGGCAGGCTTCAAGAGACCCAGTACTTC. Its protein is CASSVEGRLQETQYF.

The chain combines TRBV20-1 with TRBJ2-1; D not certain. This CDR3 has 14 amino acids. The V gene's germline CDR1 is DFQATT and CDR2 SNEGSKA (reference sequence). The ends were cut back, 3 bases at V and 0 bases at J, with 9 bases in the middle. This chain's CDR3 is CSASPYSSYNEQFF. CDR3 coding DNA: TGCAGTGCTAGCCCATATAGCTCCTACAATGAGCAGTTCTTC.

This chain links TRBV7-9 with TRBJ2-1, with D perhaps matching TRBD1 (8 bases). Germline V lookup: CDR1 SEHNR, CDR2 FQNEAQ (reference sequence). This CDR3 comprises 15 residues. V shed 2 bases and J shed 7 bases, with 15 bases lying between them. The CDR3 sequence: CASSLLTGEGNEQFF. The CDR3 bases are TGTGCCAGCAGCTTACTGACAGGGGAGGGGAATGAGCAGTTCTTC.

The chain has TRBV20-1 and TRBJ2-7; D may correspond to TRBD1 or TRBD2 (5 bases each). There are 15 residues in the CDR3. Trimming stripped 1 base from V and 2 bases from J, with 15 bases between. CDR1 and CDR2 (germline): DFQATT, SNEGSKA (reference sequence). CDR3 in DNA: TGCAGTGCTAGAGTCAGTTCCTGGGGGACCTACGAGCAGTACTTC. This sequence encodes CSARVSSWGTYEQYF.

Worth noting for this clonotype: The junction and the germline gene differ at one end; a read error may be behind it. The chain combines TRBV7-9 with TRBJ2-1, with TRBD2 matching 11 bases. From germline, CDR1 is SEHNR and CDR2 FQNEAQ (reference sequence). The CDR3 covers 16 residues. Written as DNA, the CDR3 is TGTACCAGCAGCTCCCCTAGCGGGGGGCCCTACAATGAGCAGTTCTTC. It is translated as CTSSSPSGGPYNEQFF.

In this sample, this clonotype turned up a few times. This chain uses TRBV20-1 with TRBJ2-1; TRBD2 matches at 8 bases. This CDR3 is built from 16 residues. V lost 3 bases and J lost 4; bases outside the gene matches: 11. CDR1 is DFQATT, CDR2 SNEGSKA, per germline (reference sequence). The CDR3 sequence: CSARDESGGKYNEQFF. In nucleotides, the CDR3 is TGCAGTGCTAGGGACGAAAGCGGGGGTAAATACAATGAGCAGTTCTTC.

This clonotype was found a few times. The chain combines TRBV18 with TRBJ2-3; no clear D gene. Germline lookup yields CDR1 KGHSH and CDR2 LQKENI. The CDR3 totals 13 residues. Trimming took 4 bases from V and 6 from J, leaving 11 bases between them. The CDR3, as DNA: TGTGCCAGCTCACAATTAAAGGACGATACGCAGTATTTT. Its translation: CASSQLKDDTQYF.